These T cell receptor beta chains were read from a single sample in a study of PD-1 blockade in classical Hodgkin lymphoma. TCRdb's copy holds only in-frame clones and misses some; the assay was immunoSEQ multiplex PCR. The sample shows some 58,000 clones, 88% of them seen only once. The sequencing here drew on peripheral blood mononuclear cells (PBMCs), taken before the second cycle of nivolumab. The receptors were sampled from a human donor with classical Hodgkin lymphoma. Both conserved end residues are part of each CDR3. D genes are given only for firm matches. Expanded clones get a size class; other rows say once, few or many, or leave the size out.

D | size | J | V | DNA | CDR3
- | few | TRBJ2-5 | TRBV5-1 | TGCGCCAGCAGCTTGGTTCCAGGGTCCCAAGAGACCCAGTACTTC | CASSLVPGSQETQYF
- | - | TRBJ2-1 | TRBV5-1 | TGCGCCAGCAGCTTGTCGGGGAATGAGCAGTTCTTC | CASSLSGNEQFF
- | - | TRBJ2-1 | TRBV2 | TGTGCCAGCAGCTCACCCCGGAATGAGCAGTTCTTC | CASSSPRNEQFF
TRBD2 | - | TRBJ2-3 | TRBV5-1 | TGCGCCAGCAGTCAAACGGGACTAGCGATAGATACGCAGTATTTT | CASSQTGLAIDTQYF
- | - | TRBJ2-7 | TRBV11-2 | TGTGCCAGCAGCCGTCCCCGGGATGGGACCTACGAGCAGTACTTC | CASSRPRDGTYEQYF
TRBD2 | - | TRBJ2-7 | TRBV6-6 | TGTGCCAGCAGTAAGACTAGCGGGGGGAACTACGAGCAGTACTTC | CASSKTSGGNYEQYF
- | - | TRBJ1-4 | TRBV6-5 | TGTGCCAGCAGCTCCGCTCGACAGAATGAAAAACTGTTTTTT | CASSSARQNEKLFF
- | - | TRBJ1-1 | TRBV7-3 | TGTGCCAGCAGTACAGGGCTGGGCCCAGCAGAAGCTTTCTTT | CASSTGLGPAEAFF
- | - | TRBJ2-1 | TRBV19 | TGTGCCAGTAGGCCTACAGTTTACAATGAGCAGTTCTTC | CASRPTVYNEQFF
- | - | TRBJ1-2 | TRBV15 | TGTGCCACCAGCAGAGTTGGCGGAGACTATGGCTACACCTTC | CATSRVGGDYGYTF
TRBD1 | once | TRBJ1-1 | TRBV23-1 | TGCGCCAGCAGTCGAAGGACAGGGGGGGACACTGAAGCTTTCTTT | CASSRRTGGDTEAFF
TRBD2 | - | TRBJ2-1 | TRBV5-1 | TGCGCCAGCAAGGTTGCTAGCGGTTACAATGAGCAGTTCTTC | CASKVASGYNEQFF
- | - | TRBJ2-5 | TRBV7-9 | TGTGCCAGCAGCTCCTTAGGGGGGACAGAAGAGACCCAGTACTTC | CASSSLGGTEETQYF
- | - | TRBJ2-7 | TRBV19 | TGTGCCAGTAGTGTAACCTCAGGGAACCTCTACGAGCAGTACTTC | CASSVTSGNLYEQYF
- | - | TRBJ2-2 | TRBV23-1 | TGCGTAAGGCGGCGGACCGGGGAGCTGTTTTTT | CVRRRTGELFF
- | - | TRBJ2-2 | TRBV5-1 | TGCGCCAGCAGCTTGGTAGGTCTAAACACCGGGGAGCTGTTTTTT | CASSLVGLNTGELFF
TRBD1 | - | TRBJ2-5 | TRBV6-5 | TGTGCCAGCAGGACCTTGGGACAGAGACAAGAGACCCAGTACTTC | CASRTLGQRQETQYF
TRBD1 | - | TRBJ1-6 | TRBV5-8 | TGTGCCAGCAGCTTGGACAGGGGCGGTTCACCCCTCCACTTT | CASSLDRGGSPLHF
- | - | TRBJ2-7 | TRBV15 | TGTGCCACCAAGGGGCAGGACTACTACGAGCAGTACTTC | CATKGQDYYEQYF
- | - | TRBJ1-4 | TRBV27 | TGTGCCAGCAGTCGGTTCAGGACAACTAATGAAAAACTGTTTTTT | CASSRFRTTNEKLFF
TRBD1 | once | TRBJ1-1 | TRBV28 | TGTGCCAGCAGACAAGCACCCGGGACAGGGGGCTGGAAAGCTTTCTTT | CASRQAPGTGGWKAFF
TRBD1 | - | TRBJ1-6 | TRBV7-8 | TGTGCCAGCAGCCTCCGACAGGGAAACTCACCCCTCCACTTT | CASSLRQGNSPLHF
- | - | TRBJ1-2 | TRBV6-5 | TGTGCCAGCAGTTACTCTCCGGCTAACTATGGCTACACCTTC | CASSYSPANYGYTF
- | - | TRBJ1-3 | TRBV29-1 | TGCAGCGTTGTAGGCTCGTGGGGGATTGGAAACACCATATATTTT | CSVVGSWGIGNTIYF
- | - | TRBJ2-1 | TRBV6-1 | TGTGCCAGCAGTGAGACTTATGGGTACAATGAGCAGTTCTTC | CASSETYGYNEQFF
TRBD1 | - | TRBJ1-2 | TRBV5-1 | TGCGCCAGCAGCTTGGGACCACCGGGACAGGGGACGAATGGCTACACCTTC | CASSLGPPGQGTNGYTF
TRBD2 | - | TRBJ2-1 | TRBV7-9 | TGTGCCAGCAGCTTCCGGGGGGATGAGCAGTTCTTC | CASSFRGDEQFF